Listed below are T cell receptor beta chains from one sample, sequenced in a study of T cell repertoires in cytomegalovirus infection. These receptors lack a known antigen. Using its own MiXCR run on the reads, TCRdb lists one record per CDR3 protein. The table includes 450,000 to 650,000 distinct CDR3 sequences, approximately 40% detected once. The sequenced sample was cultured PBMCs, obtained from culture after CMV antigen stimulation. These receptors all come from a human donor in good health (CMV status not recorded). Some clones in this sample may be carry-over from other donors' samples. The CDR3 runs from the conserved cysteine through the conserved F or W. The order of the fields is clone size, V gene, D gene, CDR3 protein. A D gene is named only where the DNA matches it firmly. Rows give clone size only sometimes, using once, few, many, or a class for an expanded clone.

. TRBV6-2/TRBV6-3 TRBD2 CASSPRTSGRENF
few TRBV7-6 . CASSSPGLPSNEQFF
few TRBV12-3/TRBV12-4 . CASTLRGATDTQYF
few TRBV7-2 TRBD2 CASSFNSGSHEQYF
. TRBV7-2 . CASRPPGLRIETQYF
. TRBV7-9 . CASSLIRTVTDEAFF
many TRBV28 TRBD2 CASSTEGLARETQYF
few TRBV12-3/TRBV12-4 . CASRPLGGYNEQFF
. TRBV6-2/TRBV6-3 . CASSLDGSQKEYF
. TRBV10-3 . CAIRRGTENYGYTF
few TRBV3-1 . CASSHGSFTEAFF
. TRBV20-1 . CSARRDAYEQYF
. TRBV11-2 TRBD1 CASSSQGQPQETQYF
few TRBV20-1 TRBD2 CSAIPLAGGHNEQFF
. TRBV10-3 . CAISEFSGAEQFF
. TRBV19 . CASSIDAGYSYNEQFF
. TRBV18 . CASSKSAGGSTGELFF
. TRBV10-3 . CAIGRGAHEQYF
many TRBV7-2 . CASSLAGGCYGYTF
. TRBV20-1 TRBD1 CSAYPGGRRNTIYF
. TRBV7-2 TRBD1 CASSRTGALSEQYF
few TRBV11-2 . CASSLFGQHNEQFF
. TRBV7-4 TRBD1 CASSPKTGEREKLFF
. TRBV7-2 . CASSLGPAGYNEQFF
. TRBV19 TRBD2 CATIPAGAYNEQFF
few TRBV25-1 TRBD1 CASSDTGGRYNEQFF
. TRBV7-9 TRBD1 CASSLGRGQRTEAFF
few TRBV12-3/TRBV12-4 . CASSFGGTTNEKLFF
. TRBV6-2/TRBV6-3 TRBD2 CASQGSGGTQYF
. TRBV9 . CASSVGQIRTGELFF
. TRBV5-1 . CASSLREGPNTEAFF
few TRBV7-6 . CASSLSAGPASYEQYF
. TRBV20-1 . CSAIAPSPSYNEQFF
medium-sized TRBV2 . CASRARVTETQYF
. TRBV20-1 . CSARDQNTDTQYF
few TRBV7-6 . CASSLGRGITEAFF